This T cell receptor (beta chain) is from a study of beta chain features in type 1 diabetes. Germline V gene sequence: CDR1 SGHTA, CDR2 FQGTGA. The ends lost 5 bases at V and 11 bases at J; junction bases unmatched: 7. The length of the CDR3 is 15 residues. The investigators reverse transcribed all of the isolated RNA, so they sequenced expressed TCRB transcripts. The method was immunoSEQ multiplex PCR; TCRdb's version includes in-frame clones alone and lacks a portion of them. The sample holds more than 130,000 clones, about 7.1% seen once. Sorting based on CD45RO/CCR7/CD25/CD127/CD95/CD27 separated CD4+ naive, central memory, regulatory and stem cell-like memory cells. Each of the sorted populations had a purity greater than 95%.

The V gene is TRBV7-3, the J gene TRBJ2-1; 15 nucleotides line up with TRBD2. This clonotype was sampled from a woman aged 30 to 39 in good health. Sequenced input: central memory CD4+ T cells from blood. The CDR3 DNA follows: TGTGCCAGCAGCCTGGGACTAGCGGGAGGCGGCCAGCAGTTCTTC. Translating it yields CASSLGLAGGGQQFF.